Each of the 18 T cell receptor beta chains below was sequenced from the same sample in a study of blood T cell repertoires in COVID-19 (dated by TCRdb to 2019 to 2021). Libraries were built with the immunoSEQ multiplex PCR assay. What TCRdb holds here is the immuneACCESS table cut down to in-frame rearrangements. Part of the clones is not present; checked against another copy, under half of the missing clones reflect an unresolved V gene, and the others are unexplained. This sample gives 150,000 to 200,000 clones in total; around 93% of them show up just once. About 5% of the sample comes from the top ten. The sample was peripheral blood. These receptors were obtained from a woman aged 50 to 60 with acute or convalescent COVID-19.

This clone was detected a few times. The chain is built from TRBV3-1 (or the pseudogene TRBV3-2) and TRBJ1-1; D not resolved. CDR1 is LGHDT, CDR2 YNNKEL, per germline (reference sequence). Trimming removed 4 bases at V and 1 base at J, with 7 bases between. This CDR3 has 13 residues. The CDR3 loop is CASSPRGNTEAFF. DNA of the CDR3: TGTGCCAGCAGCCCCCGGGGGAACACTGAAGCTTTCTTT.

This clone was counted once. In DNA form, the CDR3 reads TGTGCCAGCAGCACGGGACAGGGTGGCAATCAGCCCCAGCATTTT. This codes for CASSTGQGGNQPQHF. This rearrangement joins TRBV7-9 to TRBJ1-5; TRBD1 matches at 9 bases. CDR1 and CDR2 from the germline V gene are SEHNR and FQNEAQ (reference sequence). The CDR3 has 15 amino acids. V dropped 5 bases and J dropped 2; count of bases not matched to a gene: 4.

CDR3 coding DNA: TGTGCCAGCTTTGGGACTACCAGTCAGTTCTTC. This encodes CASFGTTSQFF. This chain joins TRBV18 and TRBJ2-1; TRBD2 aligns across 7 bases. The V gene end was trimmed by 7 bases and the J gene end by 13 bases; junction bases not matched to a gene: 7. CDR1 and CDR2 from the germline V gene are KGHSH and LQKENI. This CDR3 is 11 amino acids long.

The rearrangement links TRBV3-1 (or the pseudogene TRBV3-2) to TRBJ2-7, with a weak D call TRBD2 (5 bases). This CDR3 spans 13 amino acids. Germline CDR1 LGHDT, CDR2 YNNKEL (reference sequence). The V end lost 1 base, the J end lost 4 bases, and 8 bases lay between the germline ends. The CDR3 DNA follows: TGTGCCAGCAGCCAAGGACGAGGGTACGAGCAGTACTTC. Translating it yields CASSQGRGYEQYF.

The chain joins TRBV5-6 to TRBJ1-1; D not certain. Germline lookup yields CDR1 SGHDT and CDR2 YYEEEE. The length of the CDR3 is 12 residues. V was trimmed by 6 bases and J by 0 bases, leaving 6 bases between them. In nucleotides, the CDR3 is TGTGCCAGCACCCTAATGAACACTGAAGCTTTCTTT. This gives the protein CASTLMNTEAFF. The entire variable domain, with the rest obtained from reference TRBV5-6 and TRBJ1-1, is as follows: DAGVTQSPTHLIKTRGQQVTLRCSPKSGHDTVSWYQQALGQGPQFIFQYYEEEERQRGNFPDRFSGHQFPNYSSELNVNALLLGDSALYLCASTLMNTEAFFGQGTRLTVV.

The chain couples TRBV21-1 to TRBJ2-3; the table's D gene call, TRBD1, was not cross checked with the DNA. TRBV21-1 is assigned pseudogene status. This CDR3 is 16 amino acids long. CDR3 amino acids: CASSKVRTGGTDTQYF. CDR3 coding DNA: TGTGCCAGCAGCAAAGTAAGGACAGGGGGCACAGATACGCAGTATTTT.

The CDR3 loop reads CASSPGNEQFF. CDR3 nucleotides: TGTGCCAGCAGCCCGGGGAATGAGCAGTTCTTC. V usage is TRBV12-3 or TRBV12-4 and J usage is TRBJ2-1; possibly TRBD2 for D (5 bases). This CDR3 contains 11 residues. The V and J ends lost 6 bases and 7 bases respectively, with 7 bases between them.

This chain uses TRBV10-3 with TRBJ2-7; D is possibly TRBD1 (6 bases). CDR1 is ENHRY, CDR2 SYGVKD, per germline. V lost 11 bases, J lost 2 bases, and 19 bases lay in between. This CDR3 spans 14 amino acids. The CDR3 sequence: CASNERTVPYEQYF. CDR3 in DNA: TGTGCCTCTAACGAACGGACAGTCCCCTACGAGCAGTACTTC.

This chain connects TRBV10-3 to TRBJ1-2; possibly TRBD1 for D (5 bases). CDR1 and CDR2 (germline): ENHRY, SYGVKD. The CDR3 is 16 amino acids. Trimming removed 2 bases at V and 5 bases at J, with 18 bases between. In DNA form, the CDR3 reads TGTGCCATCAGTGAGAGGGGATTGGGGAAATCGTATGGCTACACCTTC. The encoded protein is CAISERGLGKSYGYTF.

The rearrangement links TRBV12-3 or TRBV12-4 to TRBJ2-7; 14 nucleotides align to TRBD2. The CDR3 length is 13 residues. The V segment lost 6 bases and the J segment 10 bases; nucleotides outside the gene matches: 5. The CDR3 spells CASSGTSGGDQYF. In DNA, the CDR3 is TGTGCCAGCAGCGGGACTAGCGGGGGAGATCAGTACTTC.

This clone appeared a single time. This sequence joins TRBV7-6 and TRBJ2-5, with D possibly TRBD2 on 6 matching bases. V lost 4 bases, J lost 3 bases, and 18 bases lay in between. Germline V gene sequence: CDR1 SGHVS, CDR2 FNYEAQ. The CDR3 covers 16 residues. The CDR3 DNA sequence: TGTGCCAGCAGCTCAGCTACTAGCCGAGCTGAAGAGACCCAGTACTTC. Its translation: CASSSATSRAEETQYF.

This clone came up once. V is TRBV5-1 and J is TRBJ2-2; 8 positions agree with TRBD1. In germline, CDR1 is SGHRS, CDR2 YFSETQ. CDR3 length equals 15 residues. V lost 4 bases to trimming and J lost 3 bases; unmatched junction nucleotides: 5. The CDR3 region has the DNA TGCGCCAGCAGCCAGCGACAGGGGCACACCGGGGAGCTGTTTTTT. It encodes CASSQRQGHTGELFF.

The V call is TRBV30, the J call TRBJ2-7, with D maybe TRBD1 (6 bases). Germline values: CDR1 GTSNPN, CDR2 SVGIG (reference sequence). CDR3 length equals 16 residues. V lost 0 bases, J lost 1 base, and 16 bases lay in between. The CDR3 loop reads CAWSVLPRQESYEQYF. CDR3 in DNA: TGTGCCTGGAGTGTTCTACCTCGACAGGAATCCTACGAGCAGTACTTC.

This chain joins TRBV6-5 and TRBJ1-2; TRBD1 aligns across 7 bases. V trimming: 6 bases; J trimming: 4 bases; junction bases outside the gene matches: 5. Germline loops: CDR1 MNHEY, CDR2 SVGAGI. This CDR3 contains 13 residues. CDR3 region: CASRRTGAYGYTF. The CDR3 bases are TGTGCCAGCAGAAGGACAGGAGCCTATGGCTACACCTTC.

This clone was recorded only once. V usage is TRBV6-5 and J usage is TRBJ2-7; D unresolved. The germline V and J ends were trimmed by 7 bases and 1 base, with 14 bases remaining between them. The CDR3 extends over 14 amino acids. Germline CDR1 and CDR2: MNHEY and SVGAGI. CDR3 loop: CASIPNSPSYEQYF. The CDR3 DNA is TGTGCCAGCATTCCTAACTCCCCTTCCTACGAGCAGTACTTC.

The J gene is TRBJ1-2, the V gene TRBV7-2, with TRBD1 matching over 9 bases. The germline gives CDR1 SGHTA, CDR2 FQGNSA. V gave up 7 bases and J gave up 6 bases; unmatched junction bases: 15. The CDR3 runs to 16 residues. The CDR3 loop reads CASIWGDTGGADGYTF. CDR3 coding DNA: TGTGCCAGCATCTGGGGAGACACAGGGGGCGCTGATGGCTACACCTTC. The full variable domain, with the rest looked up from reference TRBV7-2 and TRBJ1-2, is GAGVSQSPSNKVTEKGKDVELRCDPISGHTALYWYRQSLGQGLEFLIYFQGNSAPDKSGLPSDRFSAERTGGSVSTLTIQRTQQEDSAVYLCASIWGDTGGADGYTFGSGTRLTVV.

This sequence joins TRBV29-1 and TRBJ1-5, with D unclear. Trimming cost V 5 bases and J 3 bases, with 11 bases left between them. Per germline, CDR1 SQVTM and CDR2 ANQGSEA. The CDR3 totals 13 residues. This chain's CDR3 is CSVQFGVNQPQHF. The CDR3 DNA follows: TGCAGCGTTCAATTCGGGGTCAATCAGCCCCAGCATTTT.

This chain uses TRBV28 with TRBJ2-2; a weak D match, TRBD2 (5 bases). The V and J ends lost 2 bases and 7 bases respectively, with 14 bases between them. The CDR3 spans 15 residues. Germline CDR1 and CDR2: MDHEN and SYDVKM. The CDR3 here is CASSLGKRAGGELFF. The DNA for the CDR3 is TGTGCCAGCAGTTTAGGGAAGAGGGCGGGCGGGGAGCTGTTTTTT.